The 30 T cell receptor beta chains listed next were all sequenced from one sample in a study of blood T cell repertoires in COVID-19. Using immunoSEQ multiplex PCR, the repertoire was profiled, and TCRdb retains in-frame clones only, with some absent. The sample has 90,000 to 120,000 clones; 88% are singletons. Material for sequencing was peripheral blood. The receptor source for this set is a human donor in a cohort sampled during active COVID-19.

This chain uses TRBV19 with TRBJ2-1, with TRBD2 matching over 15 bases. With 4 bases clipped from V and 4 bases from J, the junction kept 5 bases outside the gene matches. The CDR3 length is 17 residues. Germline CDR1 LNHDA, CDR2 SQIVND (reference sequence). The CDR3 bases are TGTGCCAGTAGTAGGACTAGCGGGGGGGCTTCGTACAATGAGCAGTTCTTC. Protein product: CASSRTSGGASYNEQFF.

This chain joins TRBV29-1 and TRBJ2-7, with 7 bases identical to TRBD2. The CDR3 is made up of 14 amino acids. CDR1 is SQVTM and CDR2 is ANQGSEA in the germline V gene. The J segment lost 5 bases and the V segment lost 7 bases, leaving 14 bases of the junction unmatched. The CDR3 spells CSAILAVFENEQYF. The CDR3, as DNA: TGCAGCGCCATTCTAGCGGTATTTGAGAACGAGCAGTACTTC.

CDR3 region: CASSQGGDSTDTQYF. In nucleotides, the CDR3 is TGCGCCAGCAGCCAAGGGGGGGACTCCACAGATACGCAGTATTTT. This chain joins TRBV4-1 and TRBJ2-3; D is perhaps TRBD2 (6 bases). In germline, CDR1 is MGHRA, CDR2 YSYEKL. Trimming pared 1 base from V and 2 bases from J, leaving 10 bases between. The CDR3 length is 15 residues.

The chain is built from TRBV29-1 and TRBJ2-1; 7 bases map to TRBD2. The CDR3 sequence is 14 residues long. J gave up 1 base and V 3 bases, and 3 bases lay outside the gene matches. The V gene's germline CDR1 is SQVTM and CDR2 ANQGSEA. CDR3: CSVDRGSSYNEQFF. The CDR3 DNA sequence: TGCAGCGTTGATCGCGGGAGTTCCTACAATGAGCAGTTCTTC.

The V and J genes are TRBV19 and TRBJ1-1; perhaps TRBD1 as D (5 bases). Germline V gene lookup returns CDR1 LNHDA and CDR2 SQIVND (reference sequence). Trimming removed 4 bases from V and 2 bases from J, with 8 bases in between. The CDR3 contains 13 residues. The CDR3 protein is CASSTQGNTEAFF. The CDR3 coding sequence is TGTGCCAGTAGTACTCAGGGTAACACTGAAGCTTTCTTT.

The chain carries TRBV5-8 and TRBJ1-1; D is unresolved. CDR3 length: 14 amino acids. V lost 1 base, J lost 7 bases, and 14 bases lay in between. From germline, CDR1 is SGHTS and CDR2 YDEGEE. The DNA for the CDR3 is TGTGCCAGCAGCTTGTGGCAGGAAACCCGTGAAGCTTTCTTT. Its protein is CASSLWQETREAFF.

V and J are TRBV5-8 and TRBJ2-1, with TRBD2 identical over 8 bases. Per germline, CDR1 SGHTS and CDR2 YDEGEE. Unmatched junction bases numbered 2, after V lost 2 bases and J lost 4 bases. This CDR3 is 14 amino acids long. CDR3 nucleotides: TGTGCCAGCAGCTTACGGGAGGGGTACAATGAGCAGTTCTTC. It yields the protein CASSLREGYNEQFF.

The chain joins TRBV6-5 to TRBJ1-6; D gene uncertain. V was cut by 2 bases and J by 7 bases, with 9 bases left in between. Germline lookup yields CDR1 MNHEY and CDR2 SVGAGI. The CDR3 totals 14 residues. In DNA, the CDR3 is TGTGCCAGCAGTTACGGAGGGCAAAATTCACCCCTCCACTTT. This sequence encodes CASSYGGQNSPLHF.

The chain recombines TRBV27 with TRBJ2-3, with 7 bases aligning to TRBD2. CDR1 is MNHEY and CDR2 is SMNVEV in the germline V gene (reference sequence). V was clipped by 4 bases and J by 7 bases; unmatched bases: 8. The CDR3 covers 14 residues. In DNA, the CDR3 is TGTGCCAGCAGTTGGGACGGGAGGTCAAATACGCAGTATTTT. It translates to CASSWDGRSNTQYF.

This rearrangement joins TRBV6-5 to TRBJ2-1; TRBD2 matches 10 bases. The germline CDR1 and CDR2 sequences are MNHEY and SVGAGI. The CDR3 sequence is 13 residues long. V shed 11 bases, J shed 8 bases, and the junction held 9 bases outside the gene matches. CDR3 coding DNA: TGTGCCTGTAAGCGGGAGGGTACCCATGAGCAGTTCTTC. Its translation is CACKREGTHEQFF.

The rearrangement joins TRBV27 to TRBJ1-5, with 8 bases matching TRBD1. Germline V gives CDR1 MNHEY, CDR2 SMNVEV (reference sequence). CDR3 length: 17 amino acids. V shed 5 bases, J shed 1 base, and the junction held 10 bases outside the gene matches. CDR3 amino acids: CASSPRGQDISNQPQHF. CDR3 sequence (DNA): TGTGCCAGCAGTCCACGGGGACAGGACATAAGCAATCAGCCCCAGCATTTT.

This chain links TRBV25-1 with TRBJ1-1, with D possibly TRBD1 on 5 matching bases. This CDR3 contains 14 residues. Trimming took 4 bases from V and 0 from J, leaving 9 bases between them. CDR1 MGHDK and CDR2 SYGVNS come from the germline V gene. As DNA, the CDR3 is TGTGCCAGCAGTGTCGGGGGTATGAACACTGAAGCTTTCTTT. It codes for CASSVGGMNTEAFF.

The rearrangement joins TRBV6-5 to TRBJ2-7; perhaps TRBD1 as D (6 bases). Deletions cut 6 bases from V and 0 bases from J, with 15 bases between. Germline lookup yields CDR1 MNHEY and CDR2 SVGAGI. This CDR3 has 15 amino acids. The CDR3 nucleotides read TGTGCCAGCAGGAAACTCCAGGGGAGCTCCTACGAGCAGTACTTC. As protein: CASRKLQGSSYEQYF.

The chain recombines TRBV10-2 with TRBJ2-7; a possible D gene is TRBD1 (6 bases). Germline CDR1 WSHSY, CDR2 SAAADI. V lost 2 bases to trimming and J lost 4 bases, with 9 bases between them. This CDR3 is 13 amino acids long. The CDR3 loop reads CASSERQGYEQYF. The CDR3 coding sequence is TGCGCCAGCAGTGAGAGGCAGGGGTACGAGCAGTACTTC.

The sample holds one count of this clone. The rearrangement uses TRBV4-1 and TRBJ1-2; D perhaps matches TRBD1 (6 bases). Germline V gene data show CDR1 as MGHRA and CDR2 as YSYEKL. V shed 0 bases and J shed 3 bases, with 17 bases lying between them. The CDR3 contains 17 residues. Here the CDR3 DNA reads TGCGCCAGCAGCCAAGAAGCCCGCTGGGGGGGCGACTATGGCTACACCTTC. Its protein product is CASSQEARWGGDYGYTF.

The chain couples TRBV4-1 to TRBJ2-7; D possibly corresponds to TRBD2 (6 bases). CDR1 and CDR2 (germline): MGHRA, YSYEKL. V was pared by 0 bases and J by 6 bases, with 30 bases between. CDR3 size: 20 residues. As DNA, the CDR3 is TGCGCCAGCAGCCAAGAGATCAACGTAAGAGGGAGGCATAGAAAAATCGAGCAGTACTTC. It encodes CASSQEINVRGRHRKIEQYF.

As concerns this clone: The junction shows a germline mismatch at one end, possibly a read error. This chain joins TRBV7-7 and TRBJ2-7, with 9 bases aligning to TRBD1. The germline CDR1 and CDR2 sequences are SSHAT and FNYEAQ (reference sequence). The length of the CDR3 is 16 residues. The CDR3 region is CASSFGQGCPDYEQYF. Here the CDR3 DNA reads TGTGCTAGCAGCTTTGGACAGGGGTGCCCCGACTACGAGCAGTACTTC.

The chain combines TRBV6-5 with TRBJ1-2; D ambiguous. Trimming pared 5 bases from V and 7 bases from J, leaving 8 bases between. This CDR3 has 11 amino acids. Germline CDR1 and CDR2: MNHEY and SVGAGI. The chain's CDR3 is CASSRTSGYTF. The CDR3 nucleotides read TGTGCCAGCAGTCGGACTTCTGGCTACACCTTC.

The chain is built from TRBV7-9 and TRBJ2-2; the match to TRBD1 covers 8 bases. The CDR3 contains 15 residues. The germline CDR1 and CDR2 sequences are SEHNR and FQNEAQ (reference sequence). J was trimmed by 6 bases and V by 5 bases; bases with no gene match: 8. The CDR3 DNA follows: TGTGCCAGCAGCCCCAGGCAGACAGGGGCCGGGGAGCTGTTTTTT. Protein sequence: CASSPRQTGAGELFF. Full variable domain (rest looked up from reference TRBV7-9 and TRBJ2-2): DTGVSQNPRHKITKRGQNVTFRCDPISEHNRLYWYRQTLGQGPEFLTYFQNEAQLEKSRLLSDRFSAERPKGSFSTLEIQRTEQGDSAMYLCASSPRQTGAGELFFGEGSRLTVL.

The chain combines TRBV28 with TRBJ1-4; 7 bases map to TRBD1. With 5 bases clipped from V and 3 bases from J, the junction kept 6 bases outside the gene matches. CDR3 length equals 15 residues. Germline V gene data show CDR1 as MDHEN and CDR2 as SYDVKM. CDR3 region: CASSTRDSPNEKLFF. The DNA of the CDR3 is TGTGCCAGCAGTACCCGGGACAGCCCTAATGAAAAACTGTTTTTT.

Concerning this clone: The junction differs from germline at one of its ends, possibly a read error. The chain joins TRBV6-5 to TRBJ1-4; weak D call: TRBD1 (5 bases). From germline, CDR1 is MNHEY and CDR2 SVGAGI. The length of the CDR3 is 15 residues. CDR3 DNA: TGTGTCAGCAGGACGGGGGGATTGACTAATGAAAAACTGTTTTTT. This encodes CVSRTGGLTNEKLFF.

The CDR3 DNA follows: TGTGCCAGCAGTCGACAAACCTCACGCTACACCTTC. The encoded protein is CASSRQTSRYTF. The rearrangement uses TRBV12-3 or TRBV12-4 and TRBJ1-2, with D unclear. Trimming cost V 5 bases and J 9 bases, with 13 bases left between them. CDR3 length equals 12 residues.

The chain recombines TRBV21-1 with TRBJ2-7; the table's D call TRBD2 went unverified against the DNA. TRBV21-1 is noted as a pseudogene. The CDR3 spans 18 residues. CDR3 region: CASSKGETSGLSSYEQYF. CDR3 DNA sequence: TGTGCCAGCAGCAAAGGAGAGACTAGCGGGCTGAGCTCCTACGAGCAGTACTTC.

V gene TRBV3-1 (or the pseudogene TRBV3-2) combines with J gene TRBJ1-3, with no clear D. CDR1 is LGHDT, CDR2 YNNKEL, per germline (reference sequence). The CDR3 contains 13 residues. Between the trimmed V and J ends, which lost 2 bases and 7 bases, there was a span of 9 bases. CDR3 coding DNA: TGTGCCAGCAGCCAAAAATCGGGGAACACCATATATTTT. It encodes CASSQKSGNTIYF.

This clone has a handful of counts. The chain links TRBV9 to TRBJ2-7; 9 nucleotides match TRBD2. Per the germline V gene, CDR1 is SGDLS and CDR2 is YYNGEE. Unmatched junction bases numbered 5, after V lost 0 bases and J lost 4 bases. This CDR3 comprises 15 residues. CDR3 in amino acids: CASSVVAGVGYEQYF. The CDR3 DNA sequence: TGTGCCAGCAGCGTAGTAGCGGGAGTTGGGTACGAGCAGTACTTC. The full variable domain, with the rest looked up from reference TRBV9 and TRBJ2-7, is DSGVTQTPKHLITATGQRVTLRCSPRSGDLSVYWYQQSLDQGLQFLIQYYNGEERAKGNILERFSAQQFPDLHSELNLSSLELGDSALYFCASSVVAGVGYEQYFGPGTRLTVT.

In this sample, this clone turned up once. The rearrangement uses TRBV9 and TRBJ2-7; 9 bases agree with TRBD2. V gave up 0 bases and J gave up 3 bases; unmatched junction bases: 7. CDR1 and CDR2 from the germline V gene are SGDLS and YYNGEE. CDR3 length equals 16 residues. The CDR3 here is CASSVDIAGAIYEQYF. The CDR3 bases are TGTGCCAGCAGCGTAGATATAGCGGGAGCAATCTACGAGCAGTACTTC.

This clone appeared a few times. This rearrangement joins TRBV2 to TRBJ2-1, with 7 bases that match TRBD2. The V and J ends lost 4 bases and 6 bases, in that order; junction bases with no gene match: 9. Germline V gene lookup returns CDR1 SNHLY and CDR2 FYNNEI. The CDR3 has 15 amino acids. The CDR3, as DNA: TGTGCCAGCAGTGGCCGCAGCGGGGCCGCCAATGAGCAGTTCTTC. The encoded protein is CASSGRSGAANEQFF. Complete variable domain (other parts from reference TRBV2 and TRBJ2-1): EPEVTQTPSHQVTQMGQEVILRCVPISNHLYFYWYRQILGQKVEFLVSFYNNEISEKSEIFDDQFSVERPDGSNFTLKIRSTKLEDSAMYFCASSGRSGAANEQFFGPGTRLTVL.

This rearrangement joins TRBV7-3 to TRBJ2-3, with 8 nucleotides matching TRBD1. After removal of 5 bases from V and 2 bases from J, the junction contained 9 bases not matched to a gene. CDR1 SGHTA and CDR2 FQGTGA come from the germline V gene. This CDR3 is 16 amino acids long. The CDR3 coding sequence is TGTGCCAGCAGCCCCCAGGGGGCCCGATTCACAGATACGCAGTATTTT. Translation: CASSPQGARFTDTQYF.

The chain uses TRBV28 and TRBJ2-7; 7 bases are shared with TRBD2. The CDR3 covers 14 residues. The V gene's germline CDR1 is MDHEN and CDR2 SYDVKM. Trimming removed 5 bases from V and 2 bases from J; junction bases left unmatched: 6. CDR3 protein: CASSRGGLPYEQYF. The CDR3, as DNA: TGTGCCAGCAGTCGCGGGGGTCTTCCCTACGAGCAGTACTTC.

The chain is built from TRBV5-6 and TRBJ2-7; TRBD2 matches at 14 bases. CDR1 and CDR2 (germline): SGHDT, YYEEEE. CDR3 length: 15 residues. V shed 4 bases, J shed 6 bases, and the junction held 6 bases outside the gene matches. The CDR3 is CASSRGLAGVGEQYF. CDR3 sequence (DNA): TGTGCCAGCAGCCGGGGACTAGCGGGAGTAGGCGAGCAGTACTTC.